The entry below describes one T cell receptor (beta chain). Its antigen is still unknown. Time point: after dendritic cell vaccination, including at tumor progression/relapse. Germline lookup yields CDR1 WSHSY and CDR2 SAAADI. V lost 6 bases to trimming and J lost 6 bases; unmatched junction nucleotides: 6. The length of the CDR3 is 15 residues. The data derive from a study of glioma-infiltrating T cells after dendritic cell vaccination. The overall study: Patients had newly diagnosed or recurrent glioblastoma and received dendritic cell vaccines. Autologous tumor lysate was loaded overnight onto monocyte-derived dendritic cells grown approximately seven days with IL-4 and GM-CSF.

Study conclusions and caveats: TCR clonality showed no direct relationship with survival.

The PCR used 60 V beta and 13 J beta primers. Produced via immunoSEQ multiplex PCR; TCRdb's table is partial and in-frame only. The repertoire includes more than 70,000 clones, around 87% of them detected once, and around 2.4% sits in the top ten. Sequences were derived from blood, sampled after dendritic cell vaccination. The V and J genes are TRBV10-2 and TRBJ2-2, with 11 bases aligning to TRBD2. The receptor comes from a human donor with glioblastoma. The CDR3 here is CASRGVAGGPGELFF. DNA of the CDR3: TGCGCCAGCAGGGGGGTAGCGGGAGGGCCCGGGGAGCTGTTTTTT.